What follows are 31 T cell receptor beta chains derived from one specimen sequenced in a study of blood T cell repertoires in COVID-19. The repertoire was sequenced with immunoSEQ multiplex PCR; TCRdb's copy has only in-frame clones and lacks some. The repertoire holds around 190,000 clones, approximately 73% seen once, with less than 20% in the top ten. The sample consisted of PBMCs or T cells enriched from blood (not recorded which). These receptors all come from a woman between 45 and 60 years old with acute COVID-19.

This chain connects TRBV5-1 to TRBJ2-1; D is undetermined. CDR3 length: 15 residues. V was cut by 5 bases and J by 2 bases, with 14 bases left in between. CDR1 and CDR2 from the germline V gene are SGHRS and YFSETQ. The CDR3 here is CASSSGVQTYNEQFF. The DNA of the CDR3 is TGCGCCAGCAGTTCTGGAGTTCAGACCTACAATGAGCAGTTCTTC. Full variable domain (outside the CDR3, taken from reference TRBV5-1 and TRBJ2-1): KAGVTQTPRYLIKTRGQQVTLSCSPISGHRSVSWYQQTPGQGLQFLFEYFSETQRNKGNFPGRFSGRQFSNSRSEMNVSTLELGDSALYLCASSSGVQTYNEQFFGPGTRLTVL.

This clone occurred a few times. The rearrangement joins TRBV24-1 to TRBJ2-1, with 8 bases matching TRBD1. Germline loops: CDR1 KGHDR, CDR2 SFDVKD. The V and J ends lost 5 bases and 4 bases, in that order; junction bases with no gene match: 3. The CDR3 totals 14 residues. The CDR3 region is CATSGTGSYNEQFF. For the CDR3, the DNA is TGTGCCACCAGTGGGACAGGGAGTTACAATGAGCAGTTCTTC.

CDR3 in DNA: TGTGCCAGTCAGACCACCGGGGGGGCCTCGGGCTACACCTTC. Translated: CASQTTGGASGYTF. The chain carries TRBV19 and TRBJ1-2, with a tentative D call TRBD1 (6 bases). V was shortened by 8 bases and J by 8 bases, with 21 bases between the two germline ends. Looked up from germline, CDR1 is LNHDA and CDR2 is SQIVND (reference sequence). The CDR3 has 14 residues.

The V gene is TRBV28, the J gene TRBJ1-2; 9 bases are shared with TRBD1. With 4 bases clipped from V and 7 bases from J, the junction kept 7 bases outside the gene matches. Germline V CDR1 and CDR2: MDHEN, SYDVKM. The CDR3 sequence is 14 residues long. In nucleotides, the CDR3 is TGTGCCAGCAGTTCCGGACAGGGGATCAGTGGCTACACCTTC. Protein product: CASSSGQGISGYTF.

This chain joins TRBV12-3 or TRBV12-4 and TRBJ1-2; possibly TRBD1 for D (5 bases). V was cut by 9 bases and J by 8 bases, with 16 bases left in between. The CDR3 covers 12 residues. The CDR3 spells CASRGGRGGYTF. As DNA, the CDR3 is TGTGCCAGTAGAGGAGGGAGGGGAGGCTACACCTTC.

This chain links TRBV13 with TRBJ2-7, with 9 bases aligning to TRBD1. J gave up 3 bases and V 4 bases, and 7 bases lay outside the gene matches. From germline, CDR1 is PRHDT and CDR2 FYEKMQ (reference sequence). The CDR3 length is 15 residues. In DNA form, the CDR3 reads TGTGCCAGCAGCTCCCGGGGACAGGGAAACTACGAGCAGTACGTC. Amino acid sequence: CASSSRGQGNYEQYV.

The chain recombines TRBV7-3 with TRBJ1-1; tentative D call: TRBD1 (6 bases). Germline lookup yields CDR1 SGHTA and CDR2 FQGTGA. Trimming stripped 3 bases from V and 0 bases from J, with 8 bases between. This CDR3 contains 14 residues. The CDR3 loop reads CASSLDSMNTEAFF. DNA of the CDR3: TGTGCCAGCAGCTTGGACAGCATGAACACTGAAGCTTTCTTT.

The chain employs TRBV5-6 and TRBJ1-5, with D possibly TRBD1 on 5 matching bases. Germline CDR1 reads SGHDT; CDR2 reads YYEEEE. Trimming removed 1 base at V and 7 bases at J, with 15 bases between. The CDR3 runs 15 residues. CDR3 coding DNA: TGTGCCAGCAGCTTGTGGGCAGGGCCTGGGCAGCCCCAGCATTTT. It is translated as CASSLWAGPGQPQHF.

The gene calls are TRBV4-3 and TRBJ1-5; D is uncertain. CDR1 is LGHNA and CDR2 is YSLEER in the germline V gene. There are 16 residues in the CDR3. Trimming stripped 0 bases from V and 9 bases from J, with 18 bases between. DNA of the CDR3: TGCGCCAGCAGCCAAGAGCTCGGGTGGTCCCCTTGGCCCCAGCATTTT. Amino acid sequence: CASSQELGWSPWPQHF.

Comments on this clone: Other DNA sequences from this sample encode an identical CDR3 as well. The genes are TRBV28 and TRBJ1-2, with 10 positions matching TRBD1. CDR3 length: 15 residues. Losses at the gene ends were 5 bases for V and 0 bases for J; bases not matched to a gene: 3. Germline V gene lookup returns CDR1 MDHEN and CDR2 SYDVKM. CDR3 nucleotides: TGTGCCAGCAGTCCTGGGACAGGGGCTAACTATGGCTACACCTTC. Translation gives CASSPGTGANYGYTF.

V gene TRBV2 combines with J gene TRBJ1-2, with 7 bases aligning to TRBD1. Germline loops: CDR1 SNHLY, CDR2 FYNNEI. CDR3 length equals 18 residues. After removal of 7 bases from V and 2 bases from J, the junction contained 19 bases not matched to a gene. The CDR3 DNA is TGTGCCAGCAATAATAGGGGGCCGCGTTTTGAGTGGAACTATGGCTACACCTTC. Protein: CASNNRGPRFEWNYGYTF.

As DNA, the CDR3 is TGTGCCAGCAGCCTCATTTTAGAGCCCCACGAGCAGTACGTC. Protein product: CASSLILEPHEQYV. V gene TRBV5-4 combines with J gene TRBJ2-7; D is uncertain. Germline V gene lookup returns CDR1 SGHNT and CDR2 YYREEE (reference sequence). V gave up 4 bases and J gave up 5 bases, with 16 bases separating them. The CDR3 covers 14 residues.

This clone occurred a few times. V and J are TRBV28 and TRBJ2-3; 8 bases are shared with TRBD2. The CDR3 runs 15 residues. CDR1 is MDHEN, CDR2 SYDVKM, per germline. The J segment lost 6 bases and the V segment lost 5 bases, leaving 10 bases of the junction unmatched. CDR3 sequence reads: CASSLAGTGADTQYF. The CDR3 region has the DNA TGTGCCAGCAGTCTAGCGGGTACGGGGGCGGATACGCAGTATTTT.

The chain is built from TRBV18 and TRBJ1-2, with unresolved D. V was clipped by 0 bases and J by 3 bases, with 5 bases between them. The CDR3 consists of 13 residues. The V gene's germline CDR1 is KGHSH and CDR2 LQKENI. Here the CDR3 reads CASSPPRDYGYTF. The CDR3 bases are TGTGCCAGCTCACCACCGCGGGACTATGGCTACACCTTC.

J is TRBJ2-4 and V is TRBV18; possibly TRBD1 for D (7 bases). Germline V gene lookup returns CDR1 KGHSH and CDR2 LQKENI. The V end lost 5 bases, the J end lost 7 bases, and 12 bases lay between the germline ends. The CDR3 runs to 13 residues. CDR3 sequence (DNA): TGTGCCAGCTCAACGGCAGGGGGGAACATTCAGTACTTC. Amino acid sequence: CASSTAGGNIQYF.

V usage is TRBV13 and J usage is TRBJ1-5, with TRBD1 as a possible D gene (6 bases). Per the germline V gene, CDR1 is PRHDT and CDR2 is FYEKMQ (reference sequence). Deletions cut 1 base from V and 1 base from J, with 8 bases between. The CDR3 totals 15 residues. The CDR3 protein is CASSLAGESNQPQHF. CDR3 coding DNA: TGTGCCAGCAGCTTAGCAGGGGAGAGCAATCAGCCCCAGCATTTT.

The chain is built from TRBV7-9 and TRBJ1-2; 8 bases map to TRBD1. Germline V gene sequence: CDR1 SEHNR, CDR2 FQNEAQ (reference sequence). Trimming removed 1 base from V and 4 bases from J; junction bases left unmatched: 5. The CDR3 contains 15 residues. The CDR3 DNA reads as TGTGCCAGCAGCTTAGATTTTGGGACAGGCTATGGCTACACCTTC. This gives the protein CASSLDFGTGYGYTF.

The CDR3 loop reads CASSSLDRGQSNQPQHF. The CDR3 DNA follows: TGTGCCAGCAGTTCGCTGGACAGGGGGCAAAGCAATCAGCCCCAGCATTTT. This chain joins TRBV28 and TRBJ1-5, with TRBD1 matching 11 bases. Germline CDR1 reads MDHEN; CDR2 reads SYDVKM. The CDR3 consists of 17 residues. V was pared by 4 bases and J by 1 base, with 6 bases of the junction left unmatched. The entire variable domain, with the rest obtained from reference TRBV28 and TRBJ1-5, is as follows: DVKVTQSSRYLVKRTGEKVFLECVQDMDHENMFWYRQDPGLGLRLIYFSYDVKMKEKGDIPEGYSVSREKKERFSLILESASTNQTSMYLCASSSLDRGQSNQPQHFGDGTRLSIL.

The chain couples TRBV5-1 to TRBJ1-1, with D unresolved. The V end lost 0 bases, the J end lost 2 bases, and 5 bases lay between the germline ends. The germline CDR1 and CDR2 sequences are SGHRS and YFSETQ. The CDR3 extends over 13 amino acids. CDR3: CASSLGLNTEAFF. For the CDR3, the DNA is TGCGCCAGCAGCTTGGGACTTAACACTGAAGCTTTCTTT.

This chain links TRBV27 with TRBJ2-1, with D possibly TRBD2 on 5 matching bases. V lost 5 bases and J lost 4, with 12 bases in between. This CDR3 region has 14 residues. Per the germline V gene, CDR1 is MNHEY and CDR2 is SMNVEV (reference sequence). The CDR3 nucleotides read TGTGCCAGCAGTATTACTAGGCAATACAATGAGCAGTTCTTC. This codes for CASSITRQYNEQFF.

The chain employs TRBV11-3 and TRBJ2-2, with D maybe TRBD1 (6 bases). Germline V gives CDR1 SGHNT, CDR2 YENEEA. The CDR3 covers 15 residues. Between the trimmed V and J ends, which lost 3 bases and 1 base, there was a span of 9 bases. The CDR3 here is CASSLVTGNTGELFF. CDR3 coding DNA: TGTGCCAGCAGCTTGGTGACAGGGAACACCGGGGAGCTGTTTTTT.

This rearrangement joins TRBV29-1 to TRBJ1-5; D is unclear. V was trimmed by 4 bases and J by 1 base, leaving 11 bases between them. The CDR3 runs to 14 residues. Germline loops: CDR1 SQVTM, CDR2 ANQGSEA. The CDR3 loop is CSVVTPKSNQPQHF. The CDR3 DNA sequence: TGCAGCGTTGTCACTCCGAAGAGCAATCAGCCCCAGCATTTT.

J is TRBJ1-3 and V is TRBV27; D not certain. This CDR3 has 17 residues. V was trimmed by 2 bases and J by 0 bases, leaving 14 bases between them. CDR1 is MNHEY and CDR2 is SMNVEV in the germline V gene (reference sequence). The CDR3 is CASSLTQAGVSGNTIYF. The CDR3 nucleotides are TGTGCCAGCAGTTTAACCCAGGCCGGCGTCTCTGGAAACACCATATATTTT.

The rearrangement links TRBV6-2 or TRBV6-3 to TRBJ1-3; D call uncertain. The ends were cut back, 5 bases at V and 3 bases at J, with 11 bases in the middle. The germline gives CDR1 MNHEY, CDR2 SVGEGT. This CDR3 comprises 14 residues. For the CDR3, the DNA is TGTGCCAGCAGTCAGACTACTGGTGGAAACACCATATATTTT. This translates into CASSQTTGGNTIYF.

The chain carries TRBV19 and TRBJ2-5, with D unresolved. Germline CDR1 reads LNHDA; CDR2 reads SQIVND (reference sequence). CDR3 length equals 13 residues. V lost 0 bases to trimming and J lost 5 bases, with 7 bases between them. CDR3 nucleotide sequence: TGTGCCAGTAGTATAGATGGAGAGGAGACCCAGTACTTC. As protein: CASSIDGEETQYF.

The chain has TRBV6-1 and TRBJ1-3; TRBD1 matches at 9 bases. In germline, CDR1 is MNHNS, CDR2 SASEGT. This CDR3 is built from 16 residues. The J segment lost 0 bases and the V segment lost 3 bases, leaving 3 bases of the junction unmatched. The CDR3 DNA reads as TGTGCCAGCAGTGAGTTGGGACAGGGCTCTGGAAACACCATATATTTT. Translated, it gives CASSELGQGSGNTIYF.

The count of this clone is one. Written as DNA, the CDR3 is TGTGCCAGCAGTTTGTCCTCCGGGGGGGAGACCCAGTACTTC. As protein: CASSLSSGGETQYF. The chain joins TRBV28 to TRBJ2-5; 7 bases match TRBD2. The V segment lost 3 bases and the J segment 5 bases; nucleotides outside the gene matches: 6. CDR3 length: 14 residues. CDR1 and CDR2 from the germline V gene are MDHEN and SYDVKM.

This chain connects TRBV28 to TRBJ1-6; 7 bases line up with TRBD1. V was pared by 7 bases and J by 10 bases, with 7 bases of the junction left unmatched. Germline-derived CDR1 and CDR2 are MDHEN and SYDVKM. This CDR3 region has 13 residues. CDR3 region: CASIRGRGSPLHF. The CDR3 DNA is TGTGCCAGCATAAGGGGGCGGGGATCACCCCTCCACTTT.

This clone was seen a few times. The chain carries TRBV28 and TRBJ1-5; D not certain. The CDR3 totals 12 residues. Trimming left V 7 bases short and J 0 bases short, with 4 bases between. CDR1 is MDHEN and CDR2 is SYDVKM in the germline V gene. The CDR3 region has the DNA TGTGCCAGCACTCGTAGCAATCAGCCCCAGCATTTT. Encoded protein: CASTRSNQPQHF.

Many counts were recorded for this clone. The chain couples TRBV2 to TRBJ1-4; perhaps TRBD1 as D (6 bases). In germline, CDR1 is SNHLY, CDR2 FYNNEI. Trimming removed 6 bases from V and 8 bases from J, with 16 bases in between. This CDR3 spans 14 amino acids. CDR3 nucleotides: TGTGCCAGCAGACGCGAGGGACAAAGCGAAAAACTGTTTTTT. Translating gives CASRREGQSEKLFF. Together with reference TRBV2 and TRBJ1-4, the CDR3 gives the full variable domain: EPEVTQTPSHQVTQMGQEVILRCVPISNHLYFYWYRQILGQKVEFLVSFYNNEISEKSEIFDDQFSVERPDGSNFTLKIRSTKLEDSAMYFCASRREGQSEKLFFGSGTQLSVL.

The CDR3 region is CSAARRDNYGYTF. DNA of the CDR3: TGCAGCGCCGCACGGAGGGATAACTATGGCTACACCTTC. This chain joins TRBV29-1 and TRBJ1-2; D is uncertain. Trimming removed 7 bases from V and 1 base from J, with 13 bases in between. CDR1 is SQVTM and CDR2 is ANQGSEA in the germline V gene. The CDR3 extends over 13 amino acids. Based on the CDR3 plus reference TRBV29-1 and TRBJ1-2, the full variable domain is SAVISQKPSRDICQRGTSLTIQCQVDSQVTMMFWYRQQPGQSLTLIATANQGSEATYESGFVIDKFPISRPNLTFSTLTVSNMSPEDSSIYLCSAARRDNYGYTFGSGTRLTVV.